This TCR beta chain was retrieved from a study of blood T cell repertoires in COVID-19. On the study more broadly: PBMCs, B-cell-depleted T cells, or T cells were the source of the cDNA or gDNA that made up the material.

The data were produced by immunoSEQ multiplex PCR, yet TCRdb's version contains in-frame clones alone and is incomplete. Of nearly 350,000 clones in the sample, less than 90% were seen once. The CDR3 runs 14 residues. V gave up 1 base and J gave up 1 base, with 7 bases separating them. The germline V gene encodes CDR1 SGHVS and CDR2 FQNEAQ. Allocation to cohorts depended on clinical history reported by the participants. A note on this clone: This specimen includes other DNA sequences encoding the same CDR3.

This receptor was taken from a woman aged 30 to 39 who had recovered from COVID-19. Sequences were obtained from PBMCs or T cells enriched from blood (not recorded which). The chain links TRBV7-8 to TRBJ1-2; D not certain. The CDR3 DNA is TGTGCCAGCAGCTTAGGCGACAATAACTATGGCTACACCTTC. Its protein product is CASSLGDNNYGYTF.